The 17 T cell receptor beta chains reported below all come from one sample, sequenced in a study of cytomegalovirus exposure and HLA in healthy donors. PCR employed 60 Vbeta and 13 Jbeta primers. Method: immunoSEQ multiplex PCR; TCRdb's copy keeps in-frame clones and lacks some. The sample carries approximately 130,000 clones, 65% to 85% recorded once. The specimen sequenced was PBMCs. These receptors originate from a man aged 50 to 60 in good health and CMV-seronegative.

The chain recombines TRBV2 with TRBJ1-2; D gene ambiguous. Germline CDR1 is SNHLY and CDR2 is FYNNEI. V lost 6 bases and J 2 bases, leaving 7 bases between the germline ends. CDR3 length: 12 amino acids. As DNA, the CDR3 is TGTGCCAGCAGGCTAGGCAACTATGGCTACACCTTC. It specifies CASRLGNYGYTF.

The J gene is TRBJ1-1, the V gene TRBV6-1; D is unclear. Germline CDR1 reads MNHNS; CDR2 reads SASEGT. Between the trimmed V and J ends, which lost 2 bases and 3 bases, there was a span of 7 bases. This CDR3 is built from 13 residues. The CDR3 DNA reads as TGTGCCAGCAGTGAAAGAACTTACACTGAAGCTTTCTTT. Amino acid sequence: CASSERTYTEAFF.

This sequence joins TRBV10-3 and TRBJ1-5; the D is unclear. The CDR3 runs to 14 residues. V was trimmed by 3 bases and J by 7 bases, leaving 13 bases between them. Germline values: CDR1 ENHRY, CDR2 SYGVKD. The DNA for the CDR3 is TGTGCCATCAGTGAAGGGCAGGCGGGACAGCCCCAGCATTTT. It codes for CAISEGQAGQPQHF.

This chain joins TRBV15 and TRBJ1-3; D may be TRBD1 (5 bases). V lost 1 base to trimming and J lost 1 base, with 17 bases between them. This CDR3 has 18 amino acids. Germline V lookup: CDR1 LNHNV, CDR2 YYDKDF (reference sequence). For the CDR3, the DNA is TGTGCCACCAGCAGAGTTGACAGCTCCTACTCTTCTGGAAACACCATATATTTT. It translates to CATSRVDSSYSSGNTIYF.

This chain links TRBV28 with TRBJ2-4; TRBD1 might be the D (6 bases). This CDR3 comprises 12 residues. The ends were cut back, 4 bases at V and 7 bases at J, with 8 bases in the middle. Germline values: CDR1 MDHEN, CDR2 SYDVKM. The CDR3 region is CASSSQGNIQYF. Written as DNA, the CDR3 is TGTGCCAGCAGTTCTCAGGGGAACATTCAGTACTTC.

This rearrangement joins TRBV19 to TRBJ2-1; 12 bases map to TRBD1. Germline trimming cut 4 bases from V and 9 bases from J; bases unmatched to any gene: 10. This CDR3 has 16 residues. Germline CDR1 and CDR2: LNHDA and SQIVND (reference sequence). CDR3: CASSSQGDRGLVEQFF. In nucleotides, the CDR3 is TGTGCCAGTAGTAGTCAGGGGGACAGGGGGCTCGTTGAGCAGTTCTTC.

V usage is TRBV5-1 and J usage is TRBJ2-7, with 9 bases identical to TRBD1. The CDR3 has 15 residues. Germline V gene sequence: CDR1 SGHRS, CDR2 YFSETQ. The V gene end was trimmed by 4 bases and the J gene end by 5 bases; junction bases not matched to a gene: 10. The CDR3 region is CASSIPGTGYHEQYF. Written as DNA, the CDR3 is TGCGCCAGCAGCATCCCCGGGACAGGGTACCACGAGCAGTACTTC.

The V call is TRBV7-2, the J call TRBJ2-7; 9 bases map to TRBD1. Germline lookup yields CDR1 SGHTA and CDR2 FQGNSA. V shed 2 bases and J 0 bases; nucleotides not matched to a gene: 5. This CDR3 contains 16 residues. The CDR3 reads CASSLLGTGSSYEQYF. The CDR3 nucleotides read TGTGCCAGCAGCTTATTAGGGACAGGGAGCTCCTACGAGCAGTACTTC.

This sequence joins TRBV14 and TRBJ1-5; possibly TRBD1 for D (5 bases). The CDR3 contains 13 residues. Germline CDR1 and CDR2: SGHDN and FVKESK. The V end was cut by 5 bases, the J end by 3 bases, with 8 bases between. The CDR3 coding sequence is TGTGCCAGCAGCTCAGGGTCCAATCAGCCCCAGCATTTT. As protein: CASSSGSNQPQHF. Looking up the rest from reference TRBV14 and TRBJ1-5 gives the full variable domain: EAGVTQFPSHSVIEKGQTVTLRCDPISGHDNLYWYRRVMGKEIKFLLHFVKESKQDESGMPNNRFLAERTGGTYSTLKVQPAELEDSGVYFCASSSGSNQPQHFGDGTRLSIL.

This chain links TRBV7-2 with TRBJ1-2, with TRBD1 matching 8 bases. CDR3 length: 14 amino acids. Losses at the gene ends were 5 bases for V and 8 bases for J; bases not matched to a gene: 10. In germline, CDR1 is SGHTA, CDR2 FQGNSA. CDR3 amino acids: CASSPDRVKGGYTF. For the CDR3, the DNA is TGTGCCAGCAGCCCGGACAGGGTGAAAGGAGGCTACACCTTC.

The rearrangement joins TRBV19 to TRBJ2-1; a possible D gene is TRBD2 (5 bases). Trimming cost V 6 bases and J 1 base, with 10 bases left between them. This CDR3 is built from 14 residues. Per the germline V gene, CDR1 is LNHDA and CDR2 is SQIVND (reference sequence). The CDR3 is CASREGQSYNEQFF. The CDR3 DNA reads TGTGCCAGTAGAGAGGGCCAGTCCTACAATGAGCAGTTCTTC.

V usage is TRBV28 and J usage is TRBJ2-7; D is unresolved. CDR1 MDHEN and CDR2 SYDVKM come from the germline V gene. The CDR3 contains 16 residues. V lost 4 bases, J lost 0 bases, and 16 bases lay in between. The CDR3 sequence is CASSSLPDTNSYEQYF. For the CDR3, the DNA is TGTGCCAGCAGTTCCTTGCCCGACACCAACTCCTACGAGCAGTACTTC. Full variable domain (rest looked up from reference TRBV28 and TRBJ2-7): DVKVTQSSRYLVKRTGEKVFLECVQDMDHENMFWYRQDPGLGLRLIYFSYDVKMKEKGDIPEGYSVSREKKERFSLILESASTNQTSMYLCASSSLPDTNSYEQYFGPGTRLTVT.

The chain uses TRBV4-3 and TRBJ2-1; 8 nucleotides match TRBD2. The J segment lost 0 bases and the V segment lost 5 bases, leaving 0 bases of the junction unmatched. CDR3 length equals 14 residues. Germline V gene data show CDR1 as LGHNA and CDR2 as YSLEER. The CDR3 sequence is CASSTSGSYNEQFF. The CDR3, as DNA: TGCGCCAGCAGCACTAGCGGCTCCTACAATGAGCAGTTCTTC.

The CDR3 here is CASSLNSGYEQYF. The CDR3 DNA reads as TGCGCCAGCAGCTTGAACAGCGGCTACGAGCAGTACTTC. The rearrangement joins TRBV5-1 to TRBJ2-5, with D maybe TRBD2 (5 bases). The closer fit of TRBJ2-7 to the DNA end suggests the J call may be wrong. The CDR3 length is 13 residues. The germline gives CDR1 SGHRS, CDR2 YFSETQ.

The chain links TRBV5-4 to TRBJ2-1; 7 bases are a match to TRBD1. Germline V CDR1 and CDR2: SGHNT, YYREEE (reference sequence). The CDR3 extends over 15 amino acids. With V trimmed by 4 bases and J by 0 bases, 4 bases remained unmatched. CDR3 nucleotide sequence: TGTGCCAGCAGCCTAGACAGGGCCTCCTACAATGAGCAGTTCTTC. It specifies CASSLDRASYNEQFF.

This chain uses TRBV5-4 with TRBJ1-1; no clear D gene. Looked up from germline, CDR1 is SGHNT and CDR2 is YYREEE (reference sequence). The CDR3 contains 15 residues. V lost 7 bases to trimming and J lost 4 bases, with 20 bases between them. This CDR3 reads CASFLERNSGTEAFF. The CDR3 nucleotides are TGTGCCAGCTTCCTGGAAAGGAATTCGGGCACTGAAGCTTTCTTT.

J is TRBJ1-4 and V is TRBV30; TRBD1 might be the D (6 bases). The germline V gene has CDR1 GTSNPN and CDR2 SVGIG (reference sequence). This CDR3 spans 14 amino acids. Between the trimmed V and J ends, which lost 3 bases and 5 bases, there was a span of 13 bases. The CDR3: CAWRTGGVNEKLFF. DNA for the CDR3: TGTGCCTGGAGGACGGGGGGCGTGAATGAAAAACTGTTTTTT.